This T cell receptor (beta chain) was identified in a study of cytomegalovirus exposure and HLA in healthy donors. Regarding the study as a whole: TCR beta V- and J-gene trimming was later associated with a missense DCLRE1C variant. Within a later analysis, the majority of CMV-associated TCR beta chains appeared HLA-restricted. Accurate HLA-A and HLA-B prediction from TCR beta sequences was reported for most subjects.

Looked up from germline, CDR1 is MGHRA and CDR2 is YSYEKL. With V trimmed by 3 bases and J by 11 bases, 4 bases remained unmatched. The CDR3 sequence is 15 residues long. Worth noting for this clone: What it binds is not known.

Primers for the PCR totalled 60 Vbeta and 13 Jbeta. As handled by the study authors: There were about 88 million unique TCR beta chains by a later count, and approximately 10 million of them were shared. Measured with immunoSEQ multiplex PCR; TCRdb has only the in-frame clones, and not every one. The V and J calls and clone size were taken over from that table, and D and trimming were inferred from the DNA. The sample lists about 160,000 clones; approximately 86% were seen once. Sequencing was carried out using PBMCs. This chain links TRBV4-1 with TRBJ2-1, with 16 bases lining up with TRBD2. This clonotype was sampled from a woman between 18 and 30 years old in good health and CMV-seronegative. CDR3 DNA: TGCGCCAGCAGCCAGGGACTAGCGGGGGGGAATAAGCAGTTCTTC. It encodes CASSQGLAGGNKQFF.